A selection of T cell receptor beta chains follows, all from one sample in a study of T cell responses to AZD1222 COVID-19 vaccine. The repertoire was sequenced with immunoSEQ multiplex PCR; TCRdb's copy has only in-frame clones and lacks some. The sample yields a few hundred thousand clones, 85% to 95% seen once. The starting material was peripheral blood, obtained on day 0 of AZD1222 vaccination. Receptor source: an adult in good health. CDR3s include the opening cysteine and the closing phenylalanine or tryptophan. A D gene is named only where the DNA matches it firmly. For some rows the clone size is stated as once, few or many, or as a class when expanded; others skip it.

cdr3_length clone_size d_call j_call v_call cdr3_nt cdr3_aa
12 NA NA TRBJ1-1 TRBV25-1 TGTGCCAGCACGGTGGGGGACACTGAAGCTTTCTTT CASTVGDTEAFF
15 NA NA TRBJ1-5 TRBV28 TGTGCCAGCAGTACCCCGGGGCTGGGCAATCAGCCCCAGCATTTT CASSTPGLGNQPQHF
14 NA TRBD2 TRBJ2-1 TRBV10-2 TGCGCCAGCAGGGCCGGGACTAGCGATGGTGAGCAGTTCTTC CASRAGTSDGEQFF
17 NA TRBD1 TRBJ1-3 TRBV6-2/TRBV6-3 TGTGCCAGCAGCCCCTGGGGACAGGTCGACTCTGGAAACACCATATATTTT CASSPWGQVDSGNTIYF
12 NA NA TRBJ2-7 TRBV6-5 TGTGCCAGCACTGGACGGACCTACGAGCAGTACTTC CASTGRTYEQYF
12 NA TRBD2 TRBJ2-7 TRBV7-2 TGTGCCAGCAGCTATCTAGGCGGGGGGCCGTACTTC CASSYLGGGPYF
15 NA TRBD1 TRBJ2-5 TRBV19 TGTGCCAGTAGGGCAACAGGGGGCGGGCAAGAGACCCAGTACTTC CASRATGGGQETQYF
15 NA NA TRBJ1-1 TRBV27 TGTGCCAGCAGTTTATCCGGGGCAGGGATCACTGAAGCTTTCTTT CASSLSGAGITEAFF
14 NA NA TRBJ1-1 TRBV5-1 TGCGCCAGCAGCTTGTTTGACAGCAACACTGAAGCTTTCTTT CASSLFDSNTEAFF
14 NA TRBD1 TRBJ1-1 TRBV5-4 TGTGCCAGCAGCGCGCAGGACAGGGACACTGAAGCTTTCTTT CASSAQDRDTEAFF
14 NA NA TRBJ1-5 TRBV19 TGTGCCAGTAGTATAGGAGGGCAAAGTCAGCCCCAGCATTTT CASSIGGQSQPQHF
16 once NA TRBJ1-6 TRBV30 TGTGCCTGGAGTAGGGGTGGGAGCTCCTATAATTCACCCCTCCACTTT CAWSRGGSSYNSPLHF
12 NA TRBD1 TRBJ1-6 TRBV28 TGTGCCAGCGGGACAGGGGAATCACCCCTCCACTTT CASGTGESPLHF
14 NA TRBD1 TRBJ1-1 TRBV7-9 TGTGCCAGCAGCCAGACAGGGGCGAACACTGAAGCTTTCTTT CASSQTGANTEAFF
16 NA NA TRBJ2-3 TRBV4-2 TGTGCCAGCAGCCAAGGTCAGCGAACGAGCACAGATACGCAGTATTTT CASSQGQRTSTDTQYF
13 NA NA TRBJ1-3 TRBV5-1 TGCGCCAGCAGCGGGGGGCTAGGAAACACCATATATTTT CASSGGLGNTIYF
13 NA NA TRBJ1-5 TRBV24-1 TGTGCCACACAGGAGTATAGCAATCAGCCCCAGCATTTT CATQEYSNQPQHF
11 once TRBD1 TRBJ1-1 TRBV25-1 TGTGCCAGCAAAACAGGGGGAGAAGCTTTCTTT CASKTGGEAFF
12 NA NA TRBJ1-2 TRBV12-3/TRBV12-4 TGTGCCAGCAGTCTTAGGGGAGGTGGCTACACCTTC CASSLRGGGYTF
15 NA NA TRBJ1-3 TRBV28 TGTGCCAGCAGTCGCGGAAGCAAAGGGGGAAACACCATATATTTT CASSRGSKGGNTIYF
16 NA TRBD1 TRBJ1-5 TRBV15 TGTGCCACCAGCCGAGGGGACAGGGGGCTTCAGCAGCCCCAGCATTTT CATSRGDRGLQQPQHF
18 NA NA TRBJ2-1 TRBV5-4 TGTGCCAGCAGCTTGGGGCCCCAAGGGGGGCGGTTCAACAATGAGCAGTTCTTC CASSLGPQGGRFNNEQFF
17 few NA TRBJ2-7 TRBV10-3 TGTGCCATCAGTGAGTCGAGTTCCCCGACTCCTCAGAACGAGCAGTACTTC CAISESSSPTPQNEQYF
11 NA NA TRBJ2-7 TRBV6-2/TRBV6-3 TGTGCCAGCAGTGGCGGTGTGGAGCAGTACTTC CASSGGVEQYF
13 few NA TRBJ1-1 TRBV3-1/TRBV3-2 TGTGCCAGCAGCCAAGACGGGAGCACTGAAGCTTTCTTT CASSQDGSTEAFF
15 few TRBD1 TRBJ2-2 TRBV6-5 TGTGCCAGCAGCTCCGGGACAGCGAACACCGGGGAGCTGTTTTTT CASSSGTANTGELFF
15 once NA TRBJ1-3 TRBV3-1/TRBV3-2 TGTGCCAGCAGCCAAGGGCGGATCTCTGGAAACACCATATATTTT CASSQGRISGNTIYF
12 NA NA TRBJ1-1 TRBV10-1 TGCGCCAGCAGTGAGGGGCGGACTGAAGCTTTCTTT CASSEGRTEAFF
17 NA TRBD1 TRBJ2-2 TRBV7-9 TGTGCCAGCAGCTTAAGGGACAGGGGGCGCGGTGAAGGGGAGCTGTTTTTT CASSLRDRGRGEGELFF
19 NA TRBD1 TRBJ2-6 TRBV3-1/TRBV3-2 TGTGCCAGCAGCCTGCGACAGGGTCCCTCACTCTCTGGGGCCAACGTCCTGACTTTC CASSLRQGPSLSGANVLTF
16 NA NA TRBJ1-6 TRBV10-3 TGTGCCATCAGTGAGTCCCGGGGGGCATATAATTCACCCCTCCACTTT CAISESRGAYNSPLHF
14 NA TRBD1 TRBJ1-2 TRBV19 TGTGCCAGTAGACCCCGGACAGGGAACTATGGCTACACCTTC CASRPRTGNYGYTF
15 once NA TRBJ1-1 TRBV4-2 TGTGCCAGCAGCCGATGGGCACAGGGGAACACTGAAGCTTTCTTT CASSRWAQGNTEAFF
13 few NA TRBJ2-3 TRBV30 TGTGCCTGGAACCCTTCTGGGGCAGATACGCAGTATTTT CAWNPSGADTQYF
15 once NA TRBJ1-2 TRBV2 TGTGCCAGCAGTGAAACAACCGGGACCTCTTATGGCTACACCTTC CASSETTGTSYGYTF
14 once NA TRBJ1-2 TRBV25-1 TGTGCCAGCAGCGACCCAGGGGCTTGGGATGGCTACACCTTC CASSDPGAWDGYTF
14 once NA TRBJ1-2 TRBV5-4 TGTGCCAGCAGCACCTACCAGGACAACTATGGCTACACCTTC CASSTYQDNYGYTF
16 NA TRBD2 TRBJ2-2 TRBV4-1 TGCGCCAGCAGAGCACCGGGACTAGCGGGCACCGGGGAGCTGTTTTTT CASRAPGLAGTGELFF
17 NA TRBD2 TRBJ2-5 TRBV5-1 TGCGCCAGCAGCTTGGCCGTTAATAGCGGGGGCCCGGAGACCCAGTACTTC CASSLAVNSGGPETQYF
13 few NA TRBJ1-1 TRBV6-2/TRBV6-3 TGTGCCAGCAGTGCCGAAGGGGGGACTGAAGCTTTCTTT CASSAEGGTEAFF
12 NA NA TRBJ1-6 TRBV12-3/TRBV12-4 TGTGCCAGCAGTCTAATTAATTCACCCCTCCACTTT CASSLINSPLHF
13 NA NA TRBJ1-4 TRBV18 TGTGCCAGCTCCTTACAGGGCGGTGAAAAACTGTTTTTT CASSLQGGEKLFF
16 NA TRBD1 TRBJ1-3 TRBV28 TGTGCCAGCAGTATCCTTATGACAGGGGCAGGAAACACCATATATTTT CASSILMTGAGNTIYF
14 NA TRBD1 TRBJ1-2 TRBV28 TGTGCCAGCTCCCCCCTGGGACAGAACTATGGCTACACCTTC CASSPLGQNYGYTF
13 NA NA TRBJ2-1 TRBV5-1 TGCGCCAGCTATACCAACTCCTACAATGAGCAGTTCTTC CASYTNSYNEQFF
13 NA NA TRBJ1-5 TRBV10-1 TGCGCCACCATTGGACAAAAGGAGCAGCCCCAGCATTTT CATIGQKEQPQHF
16 NA TRBD2 TRBJ2-7 TRBV27 TGTGCCAGCAGTCTCCAAGCGGGAGCGAGGTCCTACGAGCAGTACTTC CASSLQAGARSYEQYF
14 once NA TRBJ1-1 TRBV5-1 TGCGCCAGCAGCCTGGACGGCTACAACACTGAAGCTTTCTTT CASSLDGYNTEAFF
18 NA NA TRBJ1-3 TRBV18 TGTGCCAGCTCACCGGCTGAAACACGCTGGAGCTCTGGAAACACCATATATTTT CASSPAETRWSSGNTIYF
16 NA NA TRBJ2-1 TRBV2 TGTGCCAGCAGTGAATCTGCAGGGGGGACGTACAATGAGCAGTTCTTC CASSESAGGTYNEQFF
14 NA NA TRBJ1-6 TRBV9 TGTGCCAGCAGCGGGAATGTGAAGGATTCAGGCCTCCACTTT CASSGNVKDSGLHF
14 NA NA TRBJ1-2 TRBV4-3 TGCGCCAGCAGCCAAGAAATGATGAACTATGGCTACACCTTC CASSQEMMNYGYTF
14 once NA TRBJ1-1 TRBV19 TGTGCCAGTAGTATAGATGGAAAGGGGCCTGAAGCTTTCTTT CASSIDGKGPEAFF
17 NA NA TRBJ1-4 TRBV19 TGTGCCAGTAGTATAGATCGGGAGGGGTCAACTAATGAAAAACTGTTTTTT CASSIDREGSTNEKLFF
14 NA NA TRBJ2-5 TRBV20-1 TGCAGTGCTAGTATAGGACTGGCCCAAGAGACCCAGTACTTC CSASIGLAQETQYF
13 NA NA TRBJ2-7 TRBV27 TGTGCCAGCAGTTTATGGGTCAGCGGGGAGCAGTACTTC CASSLWVSGEQYF
13 NA NA TRBJ1-5 TRBV27 TGTGCCAGCAGCCTGGACGGAGATCAGCCCCAGCATTTT CASSLDGDQPQHF